The entry below gives a single TCR beta chain sequence along with its context. The antigen is not known. This sample is drawn from a study of long-term antiretroviral therapy in people with HIV. Overall study context: It was about a decade after the earliest samples that the 2015 immediate-ART recommendation appeared. Findings of the study overall: Despite increasing after ART, diversity remained lower than that of transplant donor controls.

The CDR3 has 14 residues. Germline values: CDR1 SGHDN, CDR2 FVKESK. Trimming removed 7 bases from V and 2 bases from J, with 14 bases in between. Runs used v3.0 of the immunoSEQ assay and were done at survey level. Some clones are missing from TCRdb's copy, which holds only in-frame ones; the method was immunoSEQ multiplex PCR. The sample shows more than 20,000 clones, more than 75% of them seen only once. The receptor's source is a woman in her 30s with HIV. The sequencing used unsorted PBMCs, collected 1.8 years before starting antiretroviral therapy. V and J are TRBV14 and TRBJ1-1; the D gene is possibly TRBD1 (5 bases). CDR3 in DNA: TGTGCCAGCACCTCGATCGGGGCCAACACTGAAGCTTTCTTT. Translation gives CASTSIGANTEAFF.